A selection of T cell receptor beta chains follows, all from one sample in a study of blood T cell repertoires in COVID-19. Clones were read by immunoSEQ multiplex PCR, and TCRdb kept only the in-frame ones, dropping some. The table includes 260,000 or so clones, 85% to 90% detected once. Sequencing used PBMCs or T cells enriched from blood (not recorded which). These receptors all come from a man between 18 and 29 years old who had recovered from COVID-19. CDR3s include the opening cysteine and the closing phenylalanine or tryptophan. Each record gives: D gene, V gene, clone size, J gene, CDR3 protein, CDR3 DNA. The D gene is left open where the match is weak. Clone size is given for some rows only: seen once, a few or many times, or a class if the clone is expanded.

>.|TRBV3-1/TRBV3-2|.|TRBJ2-7
CASSQVERQYF
TGTGCCAGCAGCCAAGTAGAGCGGCAGTACTTC
>TRBD2|TRBV12-5|.|TRBJ2-1
CASGGLAGGYNEQFF
TGTGCTAGTGGTGGGCTAGCGGGGGGCTACAATGAGCAGTTCTTC
>.|TRBV12-3/TRBV12-4|once|TRBJ1-3
CASRPGDANTIYF
TGTGCCAGCAGGCCGGGAGATGCAAACACCATATATTTT
>TRBD1|TRBV4-1|.|TRBJ1-4
CASSFRQGTNEKLFF
TGCGCCAGCAGCTTTCGACAGGGGACTAATGAAAAACTGTTTTTT
>TRBD1|TRBV7-2|.|TRBJ1-5
CASSLAGQTNQPQHF
TGTGCCAGCAGCTTAGCGGGACAGACAAATCAGCCCCAGCATTTT
>TRBD2|TRBV6-2/TRBV6-3|.|TRBJ2-5
CASSQSWSGSALETQYF
TGTGCCAGCAGCCAATCGTGGAGCGGGAGTGCATTGGAGACCCAGTACTTC
>.|TRBV3-1/TRBV3-2|.|TRBJ2-4
CASSPVLGNIQYF
TGTGCCAGCAGCCCGGTACTTGGAAACATTCAGTACTTC
>.|TRBV6-5|.|TRBJ2-3
CASSTIAGSTDTQYF
TGTGCCAGCAGTACCATCGCGGGGAGCACAGATACGCAGTATTTT
>TRBD1|TRBV5-4|once|TRBJ1-6
CASSSDRANSPLHF
TGTGCCAGCAGCTCGGACAGGGCGAATTCACCCCTCCACTTT
>.|TRBV3-1/TRBV3-2|.|TRBJ2-7
CASSQDSSGFAYEQYF
TGTGCCAGCAGCCAAGATTCGAGCGGATTTGCCTACGAGCAGTACTTC
>TRBD1|TRBV4-1|.|TRBJ1-2
CASSQERTGTYGYTF
TGCGCCAGCAGCCAAGAGAGGACAGGGACCTATGGCTACACCTTC
>.|TRBV19|.|TRBJ2-1
CASSGGTFATYNEQFF
TGTGCCAGTAGTGGGGGGACGTTCGCCACCTACAATGAGCAGTTCTTC
>TRBD2|TRBV5-4|.|TRBJ2-2
CASSLAGTSGVRELFF
TGTGCCAGCAGCTTGGCGGGGACTAGCGGGGTTCGGGAGCTGTTTTTT
>TRBD2|TRBV19|.|TRBJ2-3
CASRDFNSGGTDTQYF
TGTGCCAGTAGAGATTTTAATAGCGGGGGCACAGATACGCAGTATTTT
>TRBD2|TRBV7-9|once|TRBJ2-1
CASSLGGLAGFEQFF
TGTGCCAGCAGCTTAGGGGGACTAGCGGGATTTGAGCAGTTCTTC
>.|TRBV9|.|TRBJ2-5
CASSVGGARQETQYF
TGTGCCAGCAGCGTAGGTGGAGCGAGACAAGAGACCCAGTACTTC
>.|TRBV6-5|.|TRBJ2-5
CASAVGVEGQETQYF
TGTGCCAGCGCCGTAGGGGTGGAGGGTCAAGAGACCCAGTACTTC
>.|TRBV28|.|TRBJ2-3
CASRGLPSGIHTDTQYF
TGTGCCAGCAGGGGACTCCCCAGTGGGATACACACAGATACGCAGTATTTT
>.|TRBV27|.|TRBJ1-5
CASSLVMAGDQPQHF
TGTGCCAGCAGTTTAGTCATGGCAGGGGATCAGCCCCAGCATTTT
>TRBD2|TRBV3-1/TRBV3-2|once|TRBJ2-1
CASSLIPTRTSGSSGQFF
TGTGCCAGCAGCCTGATACCTACGAGGACTAGCGGGAGTTCGGGGCAGTTCTTC
>.|TRBV19|.|TRBJ2-1
CASSIGARHNEQFF
TGTGCCAGTAGTATAGGGGCACGCCACAATGAGCAGTTCTTC
>TRBD1|TRBV28|.|TRBJ1-1
CASSTGQANTEAFF
TGTGCCAGCAGTACGGGACAGGCGAACACTGAAGCTTTCTTT
>.|TRBV15|.|TRBJ1-2
CATGTLGGDTF
TGTGCCACCGGGACTCTGGGTGGGGACACCTTC
>TRBD1|TRBV6-5|.|TRBJ2-7
CASSYSTGGAYEQYF
TGTGCCAGCAGTTACTCGACAGGGGGGGCCTACGAGCAGTACTTC